These T cell receptor beta chains were read from a single sample in a study of blood T cell repertoires in COVID-19. Measured with immunoSEQ multiplex PCR; TCRdb has only the in-frame clones, and not every one. Altogether roughly 200,000 clones are present, around 90% being singletons, with the ten largest covering 6.5% to 8.5%. Sequencing was performed on peripheral blood. The receptors stem from a middle-aged man with acute or convalescent COVID-19. Both conserved end residues are part of each CDR3. Fields, in order: D gene, V gene, J gene, clone size, CDR3 DNA, CDR3 protein. D genes are given only for firm matches. Part of the rows lack a size; the others show once, few, many or a class for expanded clones.

D gene: TRBD1; V gene: TRBV6-4; J gene: TRBJ1-2; clone size: .; CDR3 DNA: TGTGCCAGCAGATTAGGACAGGGGGCAAACTATGGCTACACCTTC; CDR3 protein: CASRLGQGANYGYTF
D gene: TRBD2; V gene: TRBV2; J gene: TRBJ2-5; clone size: .; CDR3 DNA: TGTGCCAGCAGTGAACTAGCGGGGGGGGTGACCCAGTACTTC; CDR3 protein: CASSELAGGVTQYF
D gene: .; V gene: TRBV5-6; J gene: TRBJ2-7; clone size: .; CDR3 DNA: TGTGCCAGCAGCTCGAGCTACGAGCAGTACTTC; CDR3 protein: CASSSSYEQYF
D gene: TRBD2; V gene: TRBV5-1; J gene: TRBJ2-3; clone size: .; CDR3 DNA: TGCGCCAGCAGCTTGGCCGGGACTAGCGGGGGGGTCACAGATACGCAGTATTTT; CDR3 protein: CASSLAGTSGGVTDTQYF
D gene: .; V gene: TRBV6-4; J gene: TRBJ2-2; clone size: .; CDR3 DNA: TGTGCCAGCAGTGATTCGGGGGAGCTGTTTTTT; CDR3 protein: CASSDSGELFF
D gene: .; V gene: TRBV6-2/TRBV6-3; J gene: TRBJ2-7; clone size: .; CDR3 DNA: TGTGCCAGCAGTTCCTTTCGCTACGAGCAGTACTTC; CDR3 protein: CASSSFRYEQYF
D gene: TRBD2; V gene: TRBV3-1/TRBV3-2; J gene: TRBJ2-1; clone size: .; CDR3 DNA: TGTGCCAGCAGCCAAGATATAGCGGGGGGTTCCTACCACAATGAGCAGTTCTTC; CDR3 protein: CASSQDIAGGSYHNEQFF
D gene: .; V gene: TRBV5-4; J gene: TRBJ2-3; clone size: .; CDR3 DNA: TGTGCCAGCAGCCAGCCGGGACTGCGGGCAGATACGCAGTATTTT; CDR3 protein: CASSQPGLRADTQYF
D gene: .; V gene: TRBV5-4; J gene: TRBJ2-1; clone size: .; CDR3 DNA: TGTGCCAGCAGCTTGGAGGGGGGGCCGTACAATGAGCAGTTCTTC; CDR3 protein: CASSLEGGPYNEQFF
D gene: .; V gene: TRBV9; J gene: TRBJ1-4; clone size: .; CDR3 DNA: TGTGCCAGCAGCGTTTCGGGAGGGGCAACTAATGAAAAACTGTTTTTT; CDR3 protein: CASSVSGGATNEKLFF
D gene: .; V gene: TRBV5-4; J gene: TRBJ2-7; clone size: .; CDR3 DNA: TGTGCCAGCAGCTTGGGGCTGGGGACAACCTACGAGCAGTACTTC; CDR3 protein: CASSLGLGTTYEQYF
D gene: .; V gene: TRBV7-9; J gene: TRBJ2-3; clone size: .; CDR3 DNA: TGTGCCAGCAGCTCCCCGCGGTTTGGATGGGGGGAAAGCACAGATACGCAGTATTTT; CDR3 protein: CASSSPRFGWGESTDTQYF
D gene: TRBD2; V gene: TRBV7-9; J gene: TRBJ2-1; clone size: .; CDR3 DNA: TGTGCCAGCAGATTAGGTAGGACTAGCGGCTACAATGAGCAGTTCTTC; CDR3 protein: CASRLGRTSGYNEQFF
D gene: .; V gene: TRBV12-1; J gene: TRBJ2-7; clone size: .; CDR3 DNA: TGTGCCAGCAGCATTGCCGGGACACTCACCTACGAGCAGTACTTC; CDR3 protein: CASSIAGTLTYEQYF
D gene: .; V gene: TRBV19; J gene: TRBJ1-1; clone size: .; CDR3 DNA: TGTGCCAGTATATCGTCTGGGGGCCTGAACACTGAAGCTTTCTTT; CDR3 protein: CASISSGGLNTEAFF
D gene: .; V gene: TRBV7-9; J gene: TRBJ2-7; clone size: .; CDR3 DNA: TGTGCCAGCAGCTTAGCGGATGGCAGGGAAAAGCAGTACTTC; CDR3 protein: CASSLADGREKQYF
D gene: .; V gene: TRBV18; J gene: TRBJ2-5; clone size: few; CDR3 DNA: TGTGCCAGCTCACAAATCCAGGGGACACAAGAGACCCAGTACTTC; CDR3 protein: CASSQIQGTQETQYF
D gene: .; V gene: TRBV5-1; J gene: TRBJ1-5; clone size: .; CDR3 DNA: TGCGCCAGCAGCTTGGGGATCCCGGGACAGCCCCAGCATTTT; CDR3 protein: CASSLGIPGQPQHF
D gene: .; V gene: TRBV5-1; J gene: TRBJ2-5; clone size: .; CDR3 DNA: TGCGCCAGCAGTCCTACCGGGACTCCACAAGAGACCCAGTACTTC; CDR3 protein: CASSPTGTPQETQYF
D gene: .; V gene: TRBV27; J gene: TRBJ2-7; clone size: .; CDR3 DNA: TGTGCCAGCAGTTTAAAGTCCCTGGGTAGGCTAGCGACCGAGCAGTACTTC; CDR3 protein: CASSLKSLGRLATEQYF
D gene: TRBD1; V gene: TRBV5-1; J gene: TRBJ2-2; clone size: .; CDR3 DNA: TGCGCCAGCAGCCGTCAGACCGGGACAGGGGGCAATGACGGGGAGCTGTTTTTT; CDR3 protein: CASSRQTGTGGNDGELFF
D gene: TRBD1; V gene: TRBV6-5; J gene: TRBJ2-7; clone size: .; CDR3 DNA: TGTGCCAGCAGTTCAATTCGGACAGGGGCCTACGAGCAGTACTTC; CDR3 protein: CASSSIRTGAYEQYF
D gene: .; V gene: TRBV7-9; J gene: TRBJ1-1; clone size: .; CDR3 DNA: TGTGCCAGCAGCTTGGTTCGGACTGAAGCTTTCTTT; CDR3 protein: CASSLVRTEAFF
D gene: .; V gene: TRBV19; J gene: TRBJ1-2; clone size: .; CDR3 DNA: TGTGCCAGTAGTATACCCAGGGCAGATGGCTACACCTTC; CDR3 protein: CASSIPRADGYTF
D gene: TRBD2; V gene: TRBV29-1; J gene: TRBJ2-1; clone size: .; CDR3 DNA: TGCAGCGTGGAACTAGCGGGGGGGAATTACAATGAGCAGTTCTTC; CDR3 protein: CSVELAGGNYNEQFF
D gene: .; V gene: TRBV18; J gene: TRBJ2-7; clone size: .; CDR3 DNA: TGTGCCAGCTCACCACCAGGGACATCCTACGAGCAGTACTTC; CDR3 protein: CASSPPGTSYEQYF
D gene: TRBD1; V gene: TRBV5-8; J gene: TRBJ1-5; clone size: .; CDR3 DNA: TGTGCCAGCAGCCACCAGGGACAGGGAATTAGCAATCAGCCCCAGCATTTT; CDR3 protein: CASSHQGQGISNQPQHF
D gene: .; V gene: TRBV4-2; J gene: TRBJ1-6; clone size: .; CDR3 DNA: TGTGCCAGCAACCGGAGAGGAGGACCCTATAATTCACCCCTCCACTTT; CDR3 protein: CASNRRGGPYNSPLHF
D gene: TRBD2; V gene: TRBV30; J gene: TRBJ2-2; clone size: .; CDR3 DNA: TGTGCCTGGAGTCCAACGGGACTAGCGGCCGGGGAGCTGTTTTTT; CDR3 protein: CAWSPTGLAAGELFF
D gene: .; V gene: TRBV28; J gene: TRBJ1-4; clone size: .; CDR3 DNA: TGTGCCAGCAGTAGCTCGGGGGTGGGGAATGAAAAACTGTTTTTT; CDR3 protein: CASSSSGVGNEKLFF
D gene: TRBD2; V gene: TRBV4-3; J gene: TRBJ2-3; clone size: .; CDR3 DNA: TGCGCCAGCAGCCAAGGGTGGACTAGCGGTAGTTCTAGCACAGATACGCAGTATTTT; CDR3 protein: CASSQGWTSGSSSTDTQYF
D gene: TRBD1; V gene: TRBV14; J gene: TRBJ1-6; clone size: .; CDR3 DNA: TGTGCCAGCAGCCCCCTCCTCGGACAGGGAAAATCACCCCTCCACTTT; CDR3 protein: CASSPLLGQGKSPLHF
D gene: TRBD1; V gene: TRBV28; J gene: TRBJ1-5; clone size: .; CDR3 DNA: TGTGCCAGCAGAGAGACAGGGGGTAAGTGGAATCAGCCCCAGCATTTT; CDR3 protein: CASRETGGKWNQPQHF
D gene: TRBD1; V gene: TRBV7-9; J gene: TRBJ1-4; clone size: few; CDR3 DNA: TGTGCCAGCAGCTTACTGGGACAGGGGGCGCGTAGCGAAAAACTGTTTTTT; CDR3 protein: CASSLLGQGARSEKLFF
D gene: .; V gene: TRBV20-1; J gene: TRBJ2-7; clone size: .; CDR3 DNA: TGCAGTGCTAGTGTAGGCGGCCACCCTCCCCACGAGCAGTACTTC; CDR3 protein: CSASVGGHPPHEQYF
D gene: .; V gene: TRBV12-3/TRBV12-4; J gene: TRBJ1-2; clone size: .; CDR3 DNA: TGTGCCAGCAGTGCCGGGAGGGGCAGTGGCTACACCTTC; CDR3 protein: CASSAGRGSGYTF
D gene: TRBD1; V gene: TRBV7-2; J gene: TRBJ1-2; clone size: .; CDR3 DNA: TGTGCCAGCAGCTTAGATGGACAGGGCTACAACTATGGCTACACCTTC; CDR3 protein: CASSLDGQGYNYGYTF
D gene: TRBD2; V gene: TRBV28; J gene: TRBJ2-3; clone size: once; CDR3 DNA: TGTGCCAGCAGTACCGGGACTAGCGAGACAGATACGCAGTATTTT; CDR3 protein: CASSTGTSETDTQYF
D gene: .; V gene: TRBV18; J gene: TRBJ2-6; clone size: .; CDR3 DNA: TGTGCCAGCTCACCGCGACAGGGACTCCTCTCTGGGGCCAACGTCCTGACTTTC; CDR3 protein: CASSPRQGLLSGANVLTF
D gene: TRBD1; V gene: TRBV10-3; J gene: TRBJ2-7; clone size: .; CDR3 DNA: TGTGCCATCAGTGGACAGGGAATGGGGACCTACGAGCAGTACTTC; CDR3 protein: CAISGQGMGTYEQYF
D gene: TRBD1; V gene: TRBV28; J gene: TRBJ1-6; clone size: .; CDR3 DNA: TGTGCCAGCAGTTCTCACGCAGGGGGGAGATCACCCCTCCACTTT; CDR3 protein: CASSSHAGGRSPLHF
D gene: TRBD2; V gene: TRBV5-4; J gene: TRBJ2-7; clone size: .; CDR3 DNA: TGTGCCAGCAGTTCGAGCGGGGGGGCGTACGAGCAGTACTTC; CDR3 protein: CASSSSGGAYEQYF
D gene: .; V gene: TRBV19; J gene: TRBJ1-5; clone size: .; CDR3 DNA: TGTGCCAGTAGTTTTCGGGGGGATCAGCCCCAGCATTTT; CDR3 protein: CASSFRGDQPQHF
D gene: .; V gene: TRBV10-1; J gene: TRBJ2-5; clone size: once; CDR3 DNA: TGCGCCAGCAGTGAGTCTTTACAGGGACAGACCCAGTACTTC; CDR3 protein: CASSESLQGQTQYF
D gene: .; V gene: TRBV11-2; J gene: TRBJ1-5; clone size: .; CDR3 DNA: TGTGCCAGCAGCTCCCAGGGCCAGCCCCAGCATTTT; CDR3 protein: CASSSQGQPQHF
D gene: TRBD1; V gene: TRBV6-5; J gene: TRBJ1-5; clone size: .; CDR3 DNA: TGTGCCAGCAGAGGGACAGGGATCAATCAGCCCCAGCATTTT; CDR3 protein: CASRGTGINQPQHF
D gene: TRBD1; V gene: TRBV19; J gene: TRBJ1-3; clone size: .; CDR3 DNA: TGTGCCAGTAGCCACGATCTAGGGACAGCTGGAAACACCATATATTTT; CDR3 protein: CASSHDLGTAGNTIYF